These 10 T cell receptor beta chains originate from one sample sequenced in a study of shared clonotypes between healthy human individuals. Libraries were prepared by immunoSEQ multiplex PCR; TCRdb keeps only in-frame clonotypes and omits some of them. Of 2 million to 3 million clones in the sample, roughly 93% were seen once. The material sequenced was naive CD4+ T cells from PBMCs. The subset denotes: CD45RA+ positively selected. Receptors were obtained from a man aged 18 to 30 in good health. Some clones in this sample may be carry-over from other donors' samples.

The rearrangement links TRBV5-1 to TRBJ2-3; 8 bases match TRBD1. The V gene end was trimmed by 0 bases and the J gene end by 5 bases; junction bases not matched to a gene: 5. This CDR3 contains 15 residues. Germline values: CDR1 SGHRS, CDR2 YFSETQ. The chain's CDR3 is CASSLGQGFKDTQYF. CDR3 in DNA: TGCGCCAGCAGCTTGGGACAGGGGTTTAAAGATACGCAGTATTTT.

CDR3 in DNA: TGTGCCAGCAGTTACGATCACCTACCCTCCTACGAGCAGTACTTC. This translates into CASSYDHLPSYEQYF. The chain carries TRBV6-5 and TRBJ2-7, with D hard to call. Germline CDR1 MNHEY, CDR2 SVGAGI. The V end lost 2 bases, the J end lost 0 bases, and 11 bases lay between the germline ends. CDR3 length: 15 residues.

V and J are TRBV9 and TRBJ2-1; D might be TRBD1 (6 bases). Germline V CDR1 and CDR2: SGDLS, YYNGEE. The V end was cut by 2 bases, the J end by 5 bases, with 11 bases between. The CDR3 loop spans 14 amino acids. CDR3 loop: CASSVTGQNNEQFF. The CDR3 DNA reads TGTGCCAGCAGCGTCACGGGACAAAACAATGAGCAGTTCTTC.

The chain is built from TRBV30 and TRBJ2-7; TRBD1 matches 11 bases. This CDR3 region has 16 residues. V lost 0 bases to trimming and J lost 3 bases; unmatched junction nucleotides: 7. Germline V gene sequence: CDR1 GTSNPN, CDR2 SVGIG (reference sequence). CDR3 DNA: TGTGCCTGGAGTGTTACGGGACAGGGGGGATTCTACGAGCAGTACTTC. Translation: CAWSVTGQGGFYEQYF.

V gene TRBV7-2 combines with J gene TRBJ1-4, with D hard to call. This CDR3 is built from 16 residues. V lost 1 base, J lost 10 bases, and 19 bases lay in between. CDR1 and CDR2 (germline): SGHTA, FQGNSA. CDR3 DNA: TGTGCCAGCAGCTTAGGGAGGCTCGATGACGTTAGAAAACTGTTTTTT. This sequence encodes CASSLGRLDDVRKLFF.

A note on this clone: This sample also contains other DNA sequences that code for the same CDR3. The genes are TRBV9 and TRBJ2-2; D may be TRBD2 (5 bases). Trimming left V 4 bases short and J 6 bases short, with 13 bases between. This CDR3 is 14 amino acids long. Germline V gene sequence: CDR1 SGDLS, CDR2 YYNGEE. CDR3 sequence reads: CASSPRTGPGELFF. CDR3 coding DNA: TGTGCCAGCAGCCCTCGGACTGGTCCCGGGGAGCTGTTTTTT.

The V gene is TRBV10-3, the J gene TRBJ2-5, with 7 bases that match TRBD2. The CDR3 runs 15 residues. CDR1 and CDR2 from the germline V gene are ENHRY and SYGVKD. The junction had 9 bases not matched to a gene; V was cut back by 6 bases and J by 2 bases. This chain's CDR3 is CAISRASGSQETQYF. DNA for the CDR3: TGTGCCATCAGCCGCGCTAGCGGATCTCAAGAGACCCAGTACTTC.

V and J are TRBV7-8 and TRBJ1-3; unclear D gene. CDR3 length: 15 residues. From germline, CDR1 is SGHVS and CDR2 FQNEAQ. Trimming removed 4 bases at V and 4 bases at J, with 14 bases between. CDR3 residues: CASSSRWGSGNTIYF. CDR3 DNA sequence: TGTGCCAGCAGCTCCAGATGGGGAAGCGGAAACACCATATATTTT.

The CDR3 loop is CASRANGRTNEKLFF. The CDR3 coding sequence is TGCGCCAGCAGGGCTAATGGGAGAACTAATGAAAAACTGTTTTTT. The chain recombines TRBV5-1 with TRBJ1-4; D gene uncertain. Germline V gene lookup returns CDR1 SGHRS and CDR2 YFSETQ. V was clipped by 5 bases and J by 1 base, with 12 bases between them. The length of the CDR3 is 15 residues.

The V call is TRBV7-9, the J call TRBJ2-1, with D perhaps matching TRBD2 (5 bases). CDR1 SEHNR and CDR2 FQNEAQ come from the germline V gene (reference sequence). The CDR3 contains 15 residues. V lost 6 bases and J lost 6, with 18 bases in between. CDR3 amino acids: CASSTSGGYGNEQFF. As DNA, the CDR3 is TGTGCCAGCAGTACCAGCGGCGGGTATGGCAATGAGCAGTTCTTC.